Reported below is one T cell receptor beta chain. Its antigen remains unknown. TCRdb processed the RT-PCR reads anew with MiXCR; each CDR3 protein has one entry. The table has 280,000 or so distinct CDR3 sequences, just over 20% seen once. The data originate from a study of response to subunit inactivated influenza vaccine. Overall study findings and caveats: Authors suggested that a seasonal influenza vaccination recruits few new T cells each time.

The source is a man aged 50 to 69 who received an inactivated influenza vaccine. Sequencing used PBMCs from blood, obtained approximately 20 months after vaccination.

For the CDR3, the DNA is TGTGCCAGCACCCTGCCTGGGGCCTATGGCTACACCTTC. Amino acid sequence: CASTLPGAYGYTF. V and J are TRBV12-3 or TRBV12-4 and TRBJ1-2; D perhaps matches TRBD1 (5 bases). V lost 7 bases and J 4 bases, leaving 13 bases between the germline ends. The CDR3 consists of 13 residues.